The rows below give T cell receptor beta chains drawn from one sample of a study of cytomegalovirus exposure and HLA in healthy donors. Libraries were prepared by immunoSEQ multiplex PCR; TCRdb keeps only in-frame clonotypes and omits some of them. The sample table sets out around 210,000 clones. The specimen sequenced was PBMCs. These receptors originate from a girl aged 2-10 years in good health and CMV-seropositive. CDR3s include the opening cysteine and the closing phenylalanine or tryptophan. A D gene is named only where the DNA matches it firmly.

j_gene | d_gene | v_gene | CDR3nt | CDR3aa
TRBJ1-1 | - | TRBV7-6 | TGTGCCAGCAGCTTATTTGCGGGGAACACTGAAGCTTTCTTT | CASSLFAGNTEAFF
TRBJ2-7 | TRBD2 | TRBV7-2 | TGTGCCAGCAGCTTAAGGTGGCGGGAGGGCCCCGATGTCGAGCAGTACTTC | CASSLRWREGPDVEQYF
TRBJ2-3 | TRBD1 | TRBV6-5 | TGTGCCAGCAGTCGCGTGGGGACAGGGGAATTTTGGCAGTATTTT | CASSRVGTGEFWQYF
TRBJ2-3 | - | TRBV7-3 | TGTGCCAGCAGCTTAACGTTCGATTCGCCGGACTACCTCCAGTATTTT | CASSLTFDSPDYLQYF
TRBJ2-3 | - | TRBV6-1 | TGTGCCAGCAGTTCCCCAGCGGGACACACAGATACGCAGTATTTT | CASSSPAGHTDTQYF
TRBJ2-3 | - | TRBV6-6 | TGTGCCAGCAGTCGCCAGATTAGCACAGATACGCAGTATTTT | CASSRQISTDTQYF
TRBJ1-2 | - | TRBV2 | TGTGCCAGCAGTGAAACCTCATACGGCGGCTATGGCTACACCTTC | CASSETSYGGYGYTF
TRBJ2-1 | TRBD2 | TRBV11-3 | TGTGCCAGCAGCCAAGGGACTAGCGGGGACAATGAGCAGTTCTTC | CASSQGTSGDNEQFF
TRBJ2-3 | - | TRBV29-1 | TGCAGCGTTGAAGATCAAGTGAGAGGAGATACGCAGTATTTT | CSVEDQVRGDTQYF
TRBJ2-3 | TRBD2 | TRBV11-3 | TGTGCCAGCAGCACAGGGACTAGCGGCACAGATACGCAGTATTTT | CASSTGTSGTDTQYF
TRBJ2-2 | - | TRBV19 | TGTGCCAGTAGTATACAACAGAACACCGGGGAGCTGTTTTTT | CASSIQQNTGELFF
TRBJ2-5 | - | TRBV2 | TGTGCCAGCACGTGGGGACAAACGTCGGAGACCCAGTACTTC | CASTWGQTSETQYF
TRBJ2-6 | - | TRBV5-1 | TGCGCCAGCAGCTTGGGGCCAGGGGTTAGCTCTGGGGCCAACGTCCTGACTTTC | CASSLGPGVSSGANVLTF
TRBJ2-7 | TRBD1 | TRBV19 | TGTGCCAGTAGACCCATGACAGGGAGCTCCTACGAGCAGTACTTC | CASRPMTGSSYEQYF
TRBJ1-5 | TRBD1 | TRBV28 | TGTGCCAGCACGGACGGACAGGGCGGCAATCAGCCCCAGCATTTT | CASTDGQGGNQPQHF
TRBJ1-1 | - | TRBV15 | TGTGCCACCAGCAGCCCAAACAGGGCGAACACTGAAGCTTTCTTT | CATSSPNRANTEAFF
TRBJ1-1 | - | TRBV21-1 | TGTGCCAGCAGCACCACTCACCGGGACTATGAGGCTTTCTTT | CASSTTHRDYEAFF
TRBJ1-1 | - | TRBV2 | TGTGCCAGCAGTGTCAGGCTTCAGAACACTGAAGCTTTCTTT | CASSVRLQNTEAFF
TRBJ1-4 | - | TRBV28 | TGTGCCAGCAGTTTAGTCGCAACTAATGAAAAACTGTTTTTT | CASSLVATNEKLFF
TRBJ2-5 | - | TRBV4-1 | TGCGTCAGCAGCCAGCCAACAGGGTTGTTTGAGACCCAGTACTTC | CVSSQPTGLFETQYF
TRBJ1-2 | - | TRBV9 | TGTGCCAGCAGCCCCAGACACACGTCTAACTATGGCTACACCTTC | CASSPRHTSNYGYTF
TRBJ1-1 | - | TRBV20-1 | TGCAGTGCTAGCAGGGGCTTTGAAGCTTTCTTT | CSASRGFEAFF
TRBJ1-5 | - | TRBV27 | TGTGCCAGCAGTTTTGGGGGCGACAATCAGCCCCAGCATTTT | CASSFGGDNQPQHF
TRBJ2-7 | - | TRBV27 | TGTGCCAGTGGCAGGGGAGTCCTCCACGAGCAGTACTTC | CASGRGVLHEQYF
TRBJ1-5 | - | TRBV28 | TGTGCCAGCAGTTCCAGGGTGAGGCGAGGCAGCAATCAGCCCCAGCATTTT | CASSSRVRRGSNQPQHF
TRBJ2-1 | - | TRBV9 | TGTGCCAGCAGCGTAGGGGGCAACTCCTACAATGAGCAGTTCTTC | CASSVGGNSYNEQFF
TRBJ2-1 | TRBD2 | TRBV6-5 | TGTGCCAGCAGTTACTTCGCGGGAGAGTTCGATGAGCAGTTCTTC | CASSYFAGEFDEQFF
TRBJ1-5 | - | TRBV7-6 | TGTGCCAGCAGCCCGGGTGCTTTCGGGGATAATCAGCCCCAGCATTTT | CASSPGAFGDNQPQHF
TRBJ2-5 | TRBD2 | TRBV30 | TGTGCCTGGAGTGTAACCGGGGGGGAGACCCAGTACTTC | CAWSVTGGETQYF
TRBJ2-7 | - | TRBV27 | TGTGCCAGCAGCCCCCACCGGGACTTACTCTACGAGCAGTACTTC | CASSPHRDLLYEQYF
TRBJ1-6 | - | TRBV7-8 | TGTGCCAGCAGCTTAGAGTCGCCGGGTAATAATTCACCCCTCCACTTT | CASSLESPGNNSPLHF
TRBJ2-7 | - | TRBV19 | TGTGCCAGTAGTAAGGTAACAGGGATGCCCTACGAGCAGTACTTC | CASSKVTGMPYEQYF
TRBJ2-7 | TRBD2 | TRBV6-1 | TGTGCCAGTACAATAGCGGGAGGGGCGCTTAACGAGCAGTACTTC | CASTIAGGALNEQYF
TRBJ2-5 | - | TRBV27 | TGTGCCAGCAGTTTACTCGGGAACCAAGAGACCCAGTACTTC | CASSLLGNQETQYF
TRBJ1-3 | - | TRBV9 | TGTGCCAGCAGCCTACAGGGTACTGGAAACACCATATATTTT | CASSLQGTGNTIYF
TRBJ2-2 | TRBD2 | TRBV27 | TGTGCCAGCAGGAGGGCGGGAGAGGATACCGGGGAGCTGTTTTTT | CASRRAGEDTGELFF
TRBJ2-1 | TRBD1 | TRBV10-1 | TGCGCCAGCAGCCTAGCCCCCGGGACAGGGCCACAAAATGAGCAGTTCTTC | CASSLAPGTGPQNEQFF
TRBJ1-2 | TRBD1 | TRBV11-2 | TGTGCCAGCTCCGGACAGGCAGTCACCTTC | CASSGQAVTF
TRBJ2-2 | TRBD1 | TRBV7-9 | TGTGCCAGCAGCGTCCGCCAGGGGGCCGGGGAGCTGTTTTTT | CASSVRQGAGELFF
TRBJ1-4 | TRBD1 | TRBV2 | TGTGCCAGCAGCCAACCGGGACAGGGCGGGGATGAAAAACTGTTTTTT | CASSQPGQGGDEKLFF
TRBJ2-3 | TRBD1 | TRBV6-1 | TGTGCCAGCAGTGGAGACCGACAGGGGGCCGGCACAGATACGCAGTATTTT | CASSGDRQGAGTDTQYF
TRBJ2-3 | TRBD2 | TRBV18 | TGTGCCAGCTCACTGACTAGCGGGAGCCCAGCAGATACGCAGTATTTT | CASSLTSGSPADTQYF
TRBJ2-1 | - | TRBV5-1 | TGCGCCAGCAGCTTGGGGCAGGGCTACTACAATGAGCAGTTCTTC | CASSLGQGYYNEQFF